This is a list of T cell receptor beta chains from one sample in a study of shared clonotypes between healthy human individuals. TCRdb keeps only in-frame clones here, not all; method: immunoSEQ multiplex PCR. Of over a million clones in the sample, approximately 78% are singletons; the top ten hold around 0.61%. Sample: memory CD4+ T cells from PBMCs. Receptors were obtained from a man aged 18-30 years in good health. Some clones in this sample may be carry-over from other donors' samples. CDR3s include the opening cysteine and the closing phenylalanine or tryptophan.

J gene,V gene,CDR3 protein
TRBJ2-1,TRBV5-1,CASSLVPVSEQFF
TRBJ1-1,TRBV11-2,CASSLDRGTEAFF
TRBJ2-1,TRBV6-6,CASELAGKNEQFF
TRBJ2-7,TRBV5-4,CASSQLLARPYEQYF
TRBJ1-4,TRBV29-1,CSVEAGSEKLFF
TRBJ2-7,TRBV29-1,CSVAPASQGYYEQYF
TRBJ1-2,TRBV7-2,CASSSISRGTDYGYTF
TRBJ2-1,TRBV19,CASSGGYNEQFF
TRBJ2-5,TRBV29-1,CSVNRDGAHQETQYF
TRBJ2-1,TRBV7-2,CASSPLDRESQFF
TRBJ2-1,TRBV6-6,CASSPTAGVYNEQFF
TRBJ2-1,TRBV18,CASSRSSGDNEQFF
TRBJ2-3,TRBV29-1,CSGTGLSTDTQYF
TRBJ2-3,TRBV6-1,CASNPRDFLTDTQYF
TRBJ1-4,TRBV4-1,CASSPTGVNEKLFF
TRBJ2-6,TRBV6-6,CASRTGGSGANVLTF
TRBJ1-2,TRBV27,CASSLSGVYGYTF
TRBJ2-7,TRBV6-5,CASKTRDRTNEQYF
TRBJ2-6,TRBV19,CASSKFQGDGANVLTF
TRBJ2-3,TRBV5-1,CASSAGTGGRATDTQYF
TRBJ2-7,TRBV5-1,CASSLDRGAAGAWYEQYF
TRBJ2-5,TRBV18,CASSKNREAETQYF
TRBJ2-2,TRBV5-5,CASSLAVGGLTGELFF
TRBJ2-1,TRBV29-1,CSADRAAYNEQFF
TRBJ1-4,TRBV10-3,CAISEVAGGTPATNEKLFF
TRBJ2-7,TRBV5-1,CASSFGWGADEQYF
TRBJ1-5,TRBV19,CASSMRTPNSNQPQHF
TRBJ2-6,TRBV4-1,CASSQAPTSGANVLTF
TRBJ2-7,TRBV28,CASSSQGGRVEQYF
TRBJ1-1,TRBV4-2,CASSQGSNGGTEAFF
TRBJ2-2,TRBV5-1,CASSSLETYTGELFF
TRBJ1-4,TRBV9,CASSLTVGEKLFF
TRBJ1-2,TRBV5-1,CASSLDRYGYTF
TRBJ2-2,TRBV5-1,CASSAATSLGSGELFF
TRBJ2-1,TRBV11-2,CASSLTRHDEQFF
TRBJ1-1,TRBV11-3,CASSGSGGEAFF
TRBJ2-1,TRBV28,CASTDMTSARDEQFF
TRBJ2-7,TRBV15,CATSRGSLMKAPGDEQYF
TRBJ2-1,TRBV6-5,CASSYSASGLYNEQFF
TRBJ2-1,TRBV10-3,CAIGRGDYNEQFF
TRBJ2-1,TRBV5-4,CASSGVRIDEQFF
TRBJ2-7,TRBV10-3,CAISPGLAGGGTYEQYF
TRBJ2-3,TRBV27,CASSLLLAPDTQYF
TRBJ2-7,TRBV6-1,CASTPQGGRNYEQYF
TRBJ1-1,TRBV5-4,CASSLRAVNTEAFF
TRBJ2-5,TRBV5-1,CASSLGVGSWETQYF
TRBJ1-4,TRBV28,CASRQGGEKLFF
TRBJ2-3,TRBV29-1,CSVEGLAGLSDTQYF
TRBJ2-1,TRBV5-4,CASSRAGQNYNEQFF
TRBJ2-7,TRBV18,CASSPRAYEQYF
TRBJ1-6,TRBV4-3,CASSQDRDRNSPLHF